This record looks at one T cell receptor beta chain sequence and its context. The target antigen is unknown. The source of the sample is a study of identical twins. The J segment lost 0 bases and the V segment lost 3 bases, leaving 5 bases of the junction unmatched. Germline V gene lookup returns CDR1 SGHRS and CDR2 YFSETQ. The CDR3 has 16 residues. Template switching added a universal primer site; cDNA carried unique molecular identifiers. TCRdb analysed the 5' RACE reads with MiXCR anew, one entry per CDR3 protein. The profile covers roughly 1,500,000 distinct CDR3 sequences, with less than 35% appearing a single time and about 0.3% taken by the ten largest. Overall study findings and caveats: Twin pairs' shared out-of-frame alpha sequences were enriched in low generation probability.

Sequencing input: cord blood. This chain joins TRBV5-1 and TRBJ1-1; 10 bases align to TRBD1. The clonotype originates from a newborn girl in good health. In nucleotides, the CDR3 is TGCGCCAGCAGCTGGACAGGGGGAAAGATGAACACTGAAGCTTTCTTT. It encodes CASSWTGGKMNTEAFF.